This entry lists 13 T cell receptor beta chains sequenced from one sample in a study of beta chain features in type 1 diabetes. Study-wide findings and caveats: For Type 1 diabetes patients, all four CD4+ subsets carried TCRB CDR3s that were moderately but significantly shorter.

The antigens of these receptors remain unknown. The investigators reverse transcribed all of the isolated RNA, so they sequenced expressed TCRB transcripts. Clones were sequenced by immunoSEQ multiplex PCR, and TCRdb holds only the in-frame ones, with some missing. The sample lists 150,000 to 200,000 clones, roughly 8% occurring once. The sequenced material came from central memory CD4+ T cells from blood. The source of these receptors is a woman between 18 and 30 years old with type 1 diabetes.

The chain employs TRBV28 and TRBJ2-1, with 8 bases lining up with TRBD2. V was pared by 2 bases and J by 9 bases, with 12 bases of the junction left unmatched. The germline gives CDR1 MDHEN, CDR2 SYDVKM. The CDR3 covers 16 residues. This CDR3 reads CASSLGPGTSQGEQFF. The CDR3, as DNA: TGTGCCAGCAGTTTAGGGCCGGGGACTAGTCAGGGTGAGCAGTTCTTC.

J is TRBJ2-1 and V is TRBV30; 7 bases are shared with TRBD2. Trimming removed 8 bases from V and 7 bases from J; junction bases left unmatched: 2. CDR3 length: 10 amino acids. Germline loops: CDR1 GTSNPN, CDR2 SVGIG (reference sequence). CDR3: CATGGNEQFF. DNA of the CDR3: TGTGCCACCGGGGGGAATGAGCAGTTCTTC.

This chain uses TRBV2 with TRBJ1-5; 7 bases agree with TRBD1. The CDR3 extends over 13 amino acids. Per the germline V gene, CDR1 is SNHLY and CDR2 is FYNNEI. Trimming removed 6 bases from V and 3 bases from J; junction bases left unmatched: 2. CDR3 DNA: TGTGCCAGCAGGGGGACAGTCAATCAGCCCCAGCATTTT. Translated, it gives CASRGTVNQPQHF.

V gene TRBV19 combines with J gene TRBJ1-1; possibly TRBD1 for D (6 bases). Germline CDR1 is LNHDA and CDR2 is SQIVND (reference sequence). V lost 6 bases, J lost 2 bases, and 19 bases lay in between. The CDR3 is made up of 16 amino acids. The CDR3 reads CASRVSGQIINTEAFF. The CDR3 bases are TGTGCCAGTAGAGTTTCGGGACAAATAATCAACACTGAAGCTTTCTTT.

This clone was detected a few times. V usage is TRBV2 and J usage is TRBJ2-1; 13 nucleotides match TRBD2. Germline trimming cut 7 bases from V and 7 bases from J; bases unmatched to any gene: 7. Per the germline V gene, CDR1 is SNHLY and CDR2 is FYNNEI. CDR3 length: 15 amino acids. For the CDR3, the DNA is TGTGCCAGCACCAACGAGGGACTAGCGGGGAATGAGCAGTTCTTC. Protein sequence: CASTNEGLAGNEQFF.

This chain connects TRBV5-5 to TRBJ2-7; D gene uncertain. Trimming shortened V by 4 bases and J by 8 bases, and 10 bases separated the two germline ends. The CDR3 is made up of 11 amino acids. CDR1 is SGHKS and CDR2 is YYEKEE in the germline V gene (reference sequence). The CDR3 loop is CASSVQDQQYF. The CDR3 nucleotides are TGTGCCAGCAGCGTCCAGGATCAGCAGTACTTC.

The chain uses TRBV19 and TRBJ1-5, with 11 nucleotides matching TRBD1. V dropped 5 bases and J dropped 6; count of bases not matched to a gene: 6. The germline V gene encodes CDR1 LNHDA and CDR2 SQIVND (reference sequence). There are 15 residues in the CDR3. CDR3 DNA: TGTGCCAGTAGTCGGACAGGGGGCGCAGGTCAGCCCCAGCATTTT. This codes for CASSRTGGAGQPQHF.

The J gene is TRBJ2-1, the V gene TRBV29-1, with TRBD2 matching over 8 bases. The CDR3 length is 15 residues. J gave up 6 bases and V 2 bases, and 9 bases lay outside the gene matches. CDR1 SQVTM and CDR2 ANQGSEA come from the germline V gene. The CDR3: CSVEPGTSEGNEQFF. In DNA, the CDR3 is TGCAGCGTTGAACCCGGGACTAGTGAGGGCAATGAGCAGTTCTTC.

This clone was observed a handful of times. This sequence joins TRBV28 and TRBJ2-3; 9 bases are shared with TRBD2. V was pared by 3 bases and J by 5 bases, with 15 bases of the junction left unmatched. CDR1 MDHEN and CDR2 SYDVKM come from the germline V gene. This CDR3 is 18 amino acids long. The CDR3 protein is CASSFTARGGRAGDTQYF. CDR3 nucleotide sequence: TGTGCCAGCAGTTTTACGGCCCGGGGCGGGAGGGCCGGAGATACGCAGTATTTT.

This clone was seen a handful of times. The chain employs TRBV4-3 and TRBJ2-5; the match to TRBD2 covers 7 bases. Trimming at V came to 4 bases and at J to 3 bases, leaving 5 bases not matched to a gene. The CDR3 contains 14 residues. Germline CDR1 is LGHNA and CDR2 is YSLEER. For the CDR3, the DNA is TGCGCCAGCAGCCGGGGGAGGGCCGAAGAGACCCAGTACTTC. Encoded protein: CASSRGRAEETQYF.

In this sample, this clone turned up a few times. The chain couples TRBV11-2 to TRBJ1-2, with 7 positions matching TRBD1. This CDR3 contains 14 residues. V shed 3 bases and J 8 bases; nucleotides not matched to a gene: 9. CDR1 is SGHAT, CDR2 FQNNGV, per germline. CDR3 nucleotides: TGTGCCAGCAGCTTGACAGGGCCACAAGGAGGCTACACCTTC. This codes for CASSLTGPQGGYTF.

This clone was seen more than once but under ten times. This chain connects TRBV19 to TRBJ2-1; 8 nucleotides agree with TRBD2. CDR1 is LNHDA, CDR2 SQIVND, per germline (reference sequence). The V and J ends lost 5 bases and 8 bases, in that order; junction bases with no gene match: 8. The CDR3 has 14 amino acids. The CDR3 region has the DNA TGTGCCAGTAGTTTGAGCGGGAGTTCTGATGAGCAGTTCTTC. This encodes CASSLSGSSDEQFF. The full variable domain, in which reference TRBV19 and TRBJ2-1 provide the parts outside the CDR3, is DGGITQSPKYLFRKEGQNVTLSCEQNLNHDAMYWYRQDPGQGLRLIYYSQIVNDFQKGDIAEGYSVSREKKESFPLTVTSAQKNPTAFYLCASSLSGSSDEQFFGPGTRLTVL.

The chain couples TRBV4-3 to TRBJ2-1; D call uncertain. Looked up from germline, CDR1 is LGHNA and CDR2 is YSLEER. V was shortened by 2 bases and J by 8 bases, with 16 bases between the two germline ends. This CDR3 has 15 residues. The DNA for the CDR3 is TGCGCCAGCAGCCAACGTACTTTAGCACGGGATGAGCAGTTCTTC. Translated: CASSQRTLARDEQFF.